Below are 8 T cell receptor beta chains sequenced from a single sample in a study of blood T cell repertoires in COVID-19. Here immunoSEQ multiplex PCR was the method, and the copy in TCRdb shows in-frame clones only, minus some. Of 70,000 to 75,000 clones in the sample, roughly 80% were seen once. The sequenced material came from peripheral blood. These receptors were taken from a woman over 75 with active or convalescent COVID-19.

This clone has just a few counts. The J gene is TRBJ1-5, the V gene TRBV12-3 or TRBV12-4, with a tentative D call TRBD1 (6 bases). Trimming removed 6 bases from V and 7 bases from J, with 13 bases in between. The CDR3 has 13 residues. The CDR3 sequence: CASRWTVGQPQHF. CDR3 sequence (DNA): TGTGCCAGCAGGTGGACAGTCGGGCAGCCCCAGCATTTT.

The chain combines TRBV27 with TRBJ2-7; TRBD1 matches at 11 bases. This CDR3 has 14 residues. Trimming removed 6 bases from V and 5 bases from J; junction bases left unmatched: 6. The V gene's germline CDR1 is MNHEY and CDR2 SMNVEV (reference sequence). The DNA of the CDR3 is TGTGCCAGCAGCCTTTGGGACAGGGGGGACGAGCAGTACTTC. Amino acids: CASSLWDRGDEQYF.

The chain recombines TRBV19 with TRBJ2-7; 10 bases fit TRBD2. J was trimmed by 2 bases and V by 5 bases; bases with no gene match: 12. Germline lookup yields CDR1 LNHDA and CDR2 SQIVND (reference sequence). The CDR3 covers 17 residues. The CDR3 loop reads CASSFRLAGPLTYEQYF. CDR3 nucleotide sequence: TGTGCCAGTAGTTTTCGACTAGCGGGTCCCTTGACCTACGAGCAGTACTTC.

J is TRBJ2-2 and V is TRBV7-2; D unresolved. V lost 1 base and J 0 bases, leaving 6 bases between the germline ends. The germline V gene encodes CDR1 SGHTA and CDR2 FQGNSA. This CDR3 has 15 residues. The CDR3 region has the DNA TGTGCCAGCAGCTTAGTCAGGCCGAACACCGGGGAGCTGTTTTTT. As protein: CASSLVRPNTGELFF.

The chain recombines TRBV7-2 with TRBJ2-2, with 8 bases identical to TRBD2. In germline, CDR1 is SGHTA, CDR2 FQGNSA. The J segment lost 1 base and the V segment lost 2 bases, leaving 0 bases of the junction unmatched. The CDR3 sequence is 15 residues long. CDR3 nucleotide sequence: TGTGCCAGCAGCTTAACTAGCGGGAACACCGGGGAGCTGTTTTTT. Its translation: CASSLTSGNTGELFF.

CDR3 amino acids: CATSDLQKGGDTGELFF. DNA for the CDR3: TGTGCCACCAGTGATTTGCAAAAAGGGGGGGACACCGGGGAGCTGTTTTTT. The J gene is TRBJ2-2, the V gene TRBV24-1, with a possible D match to TRBD2 (7 bases). V lost 0 bases, J lost 3 bases, and 13 bases lay in between. The CDR3 is made up of 17 amino acids. Germline-derived CDR1 and CDR2 are KGHDR and SFDVKD.

This clone was seen a few times. The chain recombines TRBV5-6 with TRBJ1-1; TRBD1 matches 11 bases. Trimming at V came to 2 bases and at J to 5 bases, leaving 11 bases not matched to a gene. There are 17 residues in the CDR3. CDR1 and CDR2 from the germline V gene are SGHDT and YYEEEE. The CDR3 here is CASSLGPGQGVGTEAFF. The CDR3 DNA follows: TGTGCCAGCAGCTTAGGCCCGGGACAGGGGGTTGGGACTGAAGCTTTCTTT.

The rearrangement uses TRBV6-5 and TRBJ1-1; D unresolved. Deletions cut 3 bases from V and 0 bases from J, with 8 bases between. Germline lookup yields CDR1 MNHEY and CDR2 SVGAGI. The CDR3 has 14 amino acids. Here the CDR3 reads CASSYDNMNTEAFF. CDR3 sequence (DNA): TGTGCCAGCAGTTATGACAACATGAACACTGAAGCTTTCTTT.